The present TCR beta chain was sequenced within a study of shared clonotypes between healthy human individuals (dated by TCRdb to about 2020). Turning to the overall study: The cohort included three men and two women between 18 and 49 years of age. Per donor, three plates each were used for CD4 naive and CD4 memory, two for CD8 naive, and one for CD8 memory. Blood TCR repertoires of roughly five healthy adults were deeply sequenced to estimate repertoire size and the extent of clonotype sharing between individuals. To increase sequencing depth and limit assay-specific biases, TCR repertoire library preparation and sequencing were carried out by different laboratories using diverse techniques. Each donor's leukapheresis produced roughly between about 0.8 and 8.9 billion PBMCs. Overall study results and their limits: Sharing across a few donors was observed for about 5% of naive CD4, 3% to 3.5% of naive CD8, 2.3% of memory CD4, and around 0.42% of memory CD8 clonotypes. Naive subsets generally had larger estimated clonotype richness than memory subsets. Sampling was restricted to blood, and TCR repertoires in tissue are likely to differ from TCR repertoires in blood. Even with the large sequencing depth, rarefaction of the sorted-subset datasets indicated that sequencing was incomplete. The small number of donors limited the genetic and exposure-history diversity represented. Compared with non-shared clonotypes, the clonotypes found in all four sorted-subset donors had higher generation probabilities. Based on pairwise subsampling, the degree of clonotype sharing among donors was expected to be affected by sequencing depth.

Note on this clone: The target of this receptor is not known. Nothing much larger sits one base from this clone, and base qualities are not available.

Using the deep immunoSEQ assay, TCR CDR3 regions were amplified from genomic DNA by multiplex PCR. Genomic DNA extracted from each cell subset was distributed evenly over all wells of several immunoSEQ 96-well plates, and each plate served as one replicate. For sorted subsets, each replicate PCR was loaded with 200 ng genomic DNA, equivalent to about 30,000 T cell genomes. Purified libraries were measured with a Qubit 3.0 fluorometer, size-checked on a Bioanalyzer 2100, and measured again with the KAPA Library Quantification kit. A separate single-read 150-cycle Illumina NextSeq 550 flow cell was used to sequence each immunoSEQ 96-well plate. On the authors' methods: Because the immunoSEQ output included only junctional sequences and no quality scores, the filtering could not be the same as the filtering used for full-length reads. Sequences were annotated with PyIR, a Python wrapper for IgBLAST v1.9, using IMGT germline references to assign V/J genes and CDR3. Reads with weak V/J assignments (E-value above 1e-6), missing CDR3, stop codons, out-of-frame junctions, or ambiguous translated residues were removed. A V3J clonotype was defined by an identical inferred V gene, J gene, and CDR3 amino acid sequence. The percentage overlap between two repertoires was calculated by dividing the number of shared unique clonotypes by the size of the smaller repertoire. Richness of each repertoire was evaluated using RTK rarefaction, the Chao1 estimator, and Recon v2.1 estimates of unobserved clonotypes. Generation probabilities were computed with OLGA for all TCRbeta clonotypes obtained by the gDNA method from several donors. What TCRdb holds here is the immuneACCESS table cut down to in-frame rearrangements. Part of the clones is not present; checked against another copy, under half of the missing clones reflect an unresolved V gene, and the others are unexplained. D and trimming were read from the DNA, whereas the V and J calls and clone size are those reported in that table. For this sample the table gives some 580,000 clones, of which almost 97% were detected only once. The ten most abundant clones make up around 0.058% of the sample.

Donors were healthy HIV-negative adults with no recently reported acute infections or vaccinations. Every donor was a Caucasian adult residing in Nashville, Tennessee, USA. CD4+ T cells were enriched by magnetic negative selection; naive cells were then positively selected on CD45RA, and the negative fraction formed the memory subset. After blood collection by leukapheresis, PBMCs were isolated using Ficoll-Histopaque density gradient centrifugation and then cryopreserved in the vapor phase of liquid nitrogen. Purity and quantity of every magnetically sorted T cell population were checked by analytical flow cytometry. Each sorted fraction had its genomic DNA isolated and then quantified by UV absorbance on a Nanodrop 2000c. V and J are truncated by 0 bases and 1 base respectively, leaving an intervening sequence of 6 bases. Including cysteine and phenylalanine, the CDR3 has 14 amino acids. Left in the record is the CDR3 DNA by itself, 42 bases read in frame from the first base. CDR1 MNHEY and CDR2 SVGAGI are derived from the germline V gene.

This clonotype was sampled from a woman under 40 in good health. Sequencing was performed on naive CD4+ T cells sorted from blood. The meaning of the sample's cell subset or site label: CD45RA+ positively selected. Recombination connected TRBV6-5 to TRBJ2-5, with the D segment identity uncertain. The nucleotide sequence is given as TGTGCCAGCAGTTACTCTCCCAGCCAAGAGACCCAGTACTTC. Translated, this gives CASSYSPSQETQYF.